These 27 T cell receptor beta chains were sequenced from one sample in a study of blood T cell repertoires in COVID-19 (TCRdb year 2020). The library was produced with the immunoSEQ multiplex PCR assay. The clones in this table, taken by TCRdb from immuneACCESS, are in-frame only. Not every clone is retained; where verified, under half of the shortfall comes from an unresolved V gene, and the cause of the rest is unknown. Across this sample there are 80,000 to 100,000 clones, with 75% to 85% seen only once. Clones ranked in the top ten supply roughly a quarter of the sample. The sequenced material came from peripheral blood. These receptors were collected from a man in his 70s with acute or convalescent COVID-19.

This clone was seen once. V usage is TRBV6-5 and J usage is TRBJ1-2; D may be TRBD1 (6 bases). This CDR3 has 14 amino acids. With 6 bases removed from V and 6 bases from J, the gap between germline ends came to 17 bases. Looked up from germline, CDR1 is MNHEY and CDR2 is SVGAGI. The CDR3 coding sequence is TGTGCCAGCAGAGAGCACGGACAGACCCATGGCTACACCTTC. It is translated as CASREHGQTHGYTF.

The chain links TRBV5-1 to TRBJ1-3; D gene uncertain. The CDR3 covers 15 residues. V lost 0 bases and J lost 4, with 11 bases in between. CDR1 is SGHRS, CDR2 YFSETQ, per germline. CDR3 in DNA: TGCGCCAGCAGCTTGGAAGGAGGTTCCGGAAACACCATATATTTT. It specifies CASSLEGGSGNTIYF.

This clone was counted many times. The CDR3 loop reads CASSALVTGELFF. The CDR3 nucleotides read TGTGCCAGCAGTGCCCTAGTCACCGGGGAGCTGTTTTTT. The gene calls are TRBV6-4 and TRBJ2-2; D is unclear. The V end lost 4 bases, the J end lost 4 bases, and 7 bases lay between the germline ends. The V gene's germline CDR1 is MRHNA and CDR2 SNTAGT. CDR3 size: 13 residues.

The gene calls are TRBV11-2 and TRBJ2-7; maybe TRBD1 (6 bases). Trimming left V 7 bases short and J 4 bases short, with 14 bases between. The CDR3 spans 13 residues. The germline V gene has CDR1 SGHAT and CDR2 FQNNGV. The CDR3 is CASTLLQGYEQYF. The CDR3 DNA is TGTGCCAGCACCCTCCTACAGGGATACGAGCAGTACTTC. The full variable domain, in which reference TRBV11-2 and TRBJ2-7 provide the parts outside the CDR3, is EAGVAQSPRYKIIEKRQSVAFWCNPISGHATLYWYQQILGQGPKLLIQFQNNGVVDDSQLPKDRFSAERLKGVDSTLKIQPAKLEDSAVYLCASTLLQGYEQYFGPGTRLTVT.

The CDR3 region has the DNA TGCAGCGTGGAACTAGCGAAGGGGATCTACAATGAGCAGTTCTTC. It encodes CSVELAKGIYNEQFF. The chain combines TRBV29-1 with TRBJ2-1; 7 positions match TRBD2. The CDR3 is 15 residues long. Germline CDR1 and CDR2: SQVTM and ANQGSEA. Unmatched junction bases numbered 11, after V lost 6 bases and J lost 3 bases.

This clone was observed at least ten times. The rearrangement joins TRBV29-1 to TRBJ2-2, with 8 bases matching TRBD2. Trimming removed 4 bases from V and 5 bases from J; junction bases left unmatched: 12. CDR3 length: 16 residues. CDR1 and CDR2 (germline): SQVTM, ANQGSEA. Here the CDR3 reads CSVVPAGGSGTGELFF. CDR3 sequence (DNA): TGCAGCGTTGTGCCGGCGGGGGGCTCAGGGACCGGGGAGCTGTTTTTT.

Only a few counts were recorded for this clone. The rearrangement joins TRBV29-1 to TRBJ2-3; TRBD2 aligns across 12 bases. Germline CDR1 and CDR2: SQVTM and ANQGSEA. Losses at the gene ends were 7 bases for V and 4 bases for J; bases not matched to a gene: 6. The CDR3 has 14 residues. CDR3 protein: CSARLAGAADTQYF. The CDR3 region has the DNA TGCAGCGCCCGACTAGCGGGAGCCGCAGATACGCAGTATTTT.

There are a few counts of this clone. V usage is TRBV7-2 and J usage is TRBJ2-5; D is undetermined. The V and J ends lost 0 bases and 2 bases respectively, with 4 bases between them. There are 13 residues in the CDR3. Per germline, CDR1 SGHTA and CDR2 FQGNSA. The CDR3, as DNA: TGTGCCAGCAGCTTAGCCCAGCAAGAGACCCAGTACTTC. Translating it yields CASSLAQQETQYF.

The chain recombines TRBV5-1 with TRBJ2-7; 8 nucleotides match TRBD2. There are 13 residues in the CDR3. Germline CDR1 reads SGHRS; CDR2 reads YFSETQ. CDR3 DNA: TGCGCTAGCGGGGAGACGGGTACCTACGAGCAGTACTTC. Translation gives CASGETGTYEQYF.

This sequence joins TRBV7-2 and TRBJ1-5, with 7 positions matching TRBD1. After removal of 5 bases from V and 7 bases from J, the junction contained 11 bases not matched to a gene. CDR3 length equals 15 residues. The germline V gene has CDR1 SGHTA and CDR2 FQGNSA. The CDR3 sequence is CASSPGGLGEQPQHF. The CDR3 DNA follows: TGTGCCAGCAGCCCAGGGGGACTAGGAGAACAGCCCCAGCATTTT.

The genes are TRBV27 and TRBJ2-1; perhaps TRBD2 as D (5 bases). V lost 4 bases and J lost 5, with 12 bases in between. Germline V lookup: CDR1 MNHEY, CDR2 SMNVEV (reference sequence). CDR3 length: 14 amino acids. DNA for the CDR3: TGTGCCAGCAGTTCGCTCGGGGTCCACAATGAGCAGTTCTTC. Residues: CASSSLGVHNEQFF.

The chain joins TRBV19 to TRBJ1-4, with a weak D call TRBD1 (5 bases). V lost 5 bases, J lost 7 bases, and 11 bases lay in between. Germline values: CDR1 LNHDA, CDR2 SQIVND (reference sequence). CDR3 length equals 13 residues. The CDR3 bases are TGTGCCAGTAGTCGGGGGAATTTTGAAAAACTGTTTTTT. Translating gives CASSRGNFEKLFF.

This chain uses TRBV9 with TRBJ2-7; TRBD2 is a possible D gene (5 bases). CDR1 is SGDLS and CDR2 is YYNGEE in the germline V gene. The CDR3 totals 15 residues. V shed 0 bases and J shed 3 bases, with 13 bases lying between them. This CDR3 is CASSVASSEFYEQYF. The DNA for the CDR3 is TGTGCCAGCAGCGTAGCTAGTAGCGAGTTCTACGAGCAGTACTTC.

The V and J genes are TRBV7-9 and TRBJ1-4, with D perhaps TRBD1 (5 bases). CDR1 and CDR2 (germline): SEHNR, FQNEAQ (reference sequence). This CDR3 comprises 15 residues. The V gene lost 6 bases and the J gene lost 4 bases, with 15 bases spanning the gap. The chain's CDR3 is CASRLQGGGNEKLFF. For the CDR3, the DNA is TGTGCCAGCAGGCTGCAGGGAGGTGGTAATGAAAAACTGTTTTTT.

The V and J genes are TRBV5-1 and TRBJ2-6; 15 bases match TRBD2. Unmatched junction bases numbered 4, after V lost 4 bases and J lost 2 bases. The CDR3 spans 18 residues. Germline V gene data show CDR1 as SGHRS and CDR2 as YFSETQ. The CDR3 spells CASSRTSGRATGANVLTF. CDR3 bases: TGCGCCAGCAGCCGGACTAGCGGGAGGGCCACTGGGGCCAACGTCCTGACTTTC.

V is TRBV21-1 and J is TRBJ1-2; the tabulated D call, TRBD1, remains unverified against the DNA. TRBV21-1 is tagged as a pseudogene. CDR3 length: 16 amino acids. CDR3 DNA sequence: TGTGCCAGCAGCAAATGGGGGACAGGGGGCTACTATGGCTACACCTTC. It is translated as CASSKWGTGGYYGYTF.

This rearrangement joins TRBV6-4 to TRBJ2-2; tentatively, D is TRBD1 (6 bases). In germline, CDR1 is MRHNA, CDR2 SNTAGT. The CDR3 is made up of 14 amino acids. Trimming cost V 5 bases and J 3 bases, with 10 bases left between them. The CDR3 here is CASSQQGYTGELFF. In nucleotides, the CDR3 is TGTGCCAGCAGTCAACAGGGATACACCGGGGAGCTGTTTTTT.

CDR3 nucleotide sequence: TGCACCAGCAGCGGGACAGGCATCAATGAAAAACTGTTTTTT. This sequence encodes CTSSGTGINEKLFF. The chain couples TRBV1 to TRBJ1-4; the table gives TRBD1 as D, unverified against the DNA. TRBV1 is annotated as a pseudogene. CDR3 length equals 14 residues.

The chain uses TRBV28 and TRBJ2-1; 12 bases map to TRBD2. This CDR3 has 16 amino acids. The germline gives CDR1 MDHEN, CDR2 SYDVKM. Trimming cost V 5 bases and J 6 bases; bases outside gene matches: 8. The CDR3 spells CASSTETSGSGNEQFF. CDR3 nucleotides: TGTGCCAGCAGTACCGAGACTAGCGGGAGCGGCAATGAGCAGTTCTTC. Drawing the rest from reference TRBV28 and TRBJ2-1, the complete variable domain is DVKVTQSSRYLVKRTGEKVFLECVQDMDHENMFWYRQDPGLGLRLIYFSYDVKMKEKGDIPEGYSVSREKKERFSLILESASTNQTSMYLCASSTETSGSGNEQFFGPGTRLTVL.

The CDR3 here is CASSPRTGRGGDYEQYF. In nucleotides, the CDR3 is TGTGCCAGCTCACCCCGGACAGGGCGGGGGGGAGACTACGAGCAGTACTTC. V gene TRBV18 combines with J gene TRBJ2-7, with D tentatively TRBD2 (9 bases). Germline values: CDR1 KGHSH, CDR2 LQKENI. The CDR3 has 17 amino acids. Trimming left V 3 bases short and J 3 bases short, with 21 bases between.

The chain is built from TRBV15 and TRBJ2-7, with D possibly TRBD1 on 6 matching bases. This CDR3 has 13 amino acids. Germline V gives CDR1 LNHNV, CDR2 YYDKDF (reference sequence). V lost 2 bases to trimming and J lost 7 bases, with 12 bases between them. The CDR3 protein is CATSRNRAREQYF. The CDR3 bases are TGTGCCACCAGCAGAAACAGGGCGCGGGAGCAGTACTTC.

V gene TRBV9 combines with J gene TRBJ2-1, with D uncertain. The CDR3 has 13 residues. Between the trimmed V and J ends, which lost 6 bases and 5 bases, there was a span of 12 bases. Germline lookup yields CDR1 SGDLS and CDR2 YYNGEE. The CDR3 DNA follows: TGTGCCAGCACCGCTATAGCCCACAATGAGCAGTTCTTC. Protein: CASTAIAHNEQFF.

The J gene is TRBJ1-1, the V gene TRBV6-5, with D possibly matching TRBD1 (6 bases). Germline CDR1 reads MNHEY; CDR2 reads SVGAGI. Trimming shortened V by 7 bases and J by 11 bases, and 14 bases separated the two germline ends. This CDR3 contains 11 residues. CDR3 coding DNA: TGTGCCAGCATCATAGGGGGTGAGGCTTTCTTT. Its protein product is CASIIGGEAFF.

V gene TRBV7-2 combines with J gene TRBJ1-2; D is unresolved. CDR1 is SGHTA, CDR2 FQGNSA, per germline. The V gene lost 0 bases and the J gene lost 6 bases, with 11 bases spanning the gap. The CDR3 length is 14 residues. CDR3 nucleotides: TGTGCCAGCAGCTTAGCGTCTAACAGCCATGGCTACACCTTC. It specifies CASSLASNSHGYTF.

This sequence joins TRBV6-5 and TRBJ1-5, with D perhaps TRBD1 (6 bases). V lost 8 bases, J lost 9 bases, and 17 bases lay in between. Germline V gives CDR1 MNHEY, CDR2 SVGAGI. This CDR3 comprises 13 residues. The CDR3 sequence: CASCARGWRPQHF. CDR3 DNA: TGTGCCAGCTGCGCCAGGGGTTGGCGGCCCCAGCATTTT.

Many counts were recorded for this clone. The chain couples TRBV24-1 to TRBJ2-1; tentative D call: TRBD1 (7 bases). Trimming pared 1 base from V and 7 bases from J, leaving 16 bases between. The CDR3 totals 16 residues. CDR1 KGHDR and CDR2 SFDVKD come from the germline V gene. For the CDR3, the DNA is TGTGCCACCAGTGATTTTCGACAGGGAGGCAGGAATGAGCAGTTCTTC. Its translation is CATSDFRQGGRNEQFF.

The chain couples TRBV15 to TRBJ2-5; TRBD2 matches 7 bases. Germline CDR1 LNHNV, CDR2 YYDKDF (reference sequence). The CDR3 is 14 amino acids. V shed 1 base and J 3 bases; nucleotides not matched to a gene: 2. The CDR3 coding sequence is TGTGCCACCAGCAGAGGGGGGGGGAAAGAGACCCAGTACTTC. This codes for CATSRGGGKETQYF.